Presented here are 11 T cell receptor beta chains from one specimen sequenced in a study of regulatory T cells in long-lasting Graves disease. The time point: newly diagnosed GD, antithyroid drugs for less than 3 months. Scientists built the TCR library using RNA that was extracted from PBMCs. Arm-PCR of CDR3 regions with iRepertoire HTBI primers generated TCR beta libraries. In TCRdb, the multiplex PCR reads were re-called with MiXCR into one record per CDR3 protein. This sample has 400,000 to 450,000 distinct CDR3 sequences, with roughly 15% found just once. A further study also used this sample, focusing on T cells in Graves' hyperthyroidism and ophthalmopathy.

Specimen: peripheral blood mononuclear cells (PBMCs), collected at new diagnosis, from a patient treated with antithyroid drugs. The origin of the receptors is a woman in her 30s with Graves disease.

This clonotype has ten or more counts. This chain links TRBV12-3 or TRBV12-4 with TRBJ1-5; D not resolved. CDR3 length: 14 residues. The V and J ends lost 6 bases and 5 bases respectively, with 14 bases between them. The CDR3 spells CASRPSFRDQPQHF. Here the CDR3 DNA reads TGTGCCAGCAGACCAAGTTTTAGGGATCAGCCCCAGCATTTT.

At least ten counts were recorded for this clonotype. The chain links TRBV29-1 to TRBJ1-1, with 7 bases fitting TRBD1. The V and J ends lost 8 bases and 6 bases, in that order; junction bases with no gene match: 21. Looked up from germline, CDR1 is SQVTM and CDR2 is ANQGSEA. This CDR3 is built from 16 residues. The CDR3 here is CSSEGVSATGRAEAFF. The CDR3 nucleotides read TGCAGCTCCGAGGGGGTCAGCGCGACAGGGAGGGCTGAAGCTTTCTTT.

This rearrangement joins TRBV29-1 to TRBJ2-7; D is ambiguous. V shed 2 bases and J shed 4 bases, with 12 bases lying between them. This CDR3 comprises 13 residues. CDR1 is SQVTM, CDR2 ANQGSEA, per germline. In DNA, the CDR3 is TGCAGCGTTGAAAGTGGCACTGGATACGAGCAGTACTTC. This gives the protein CSVESGTGYEQYF.

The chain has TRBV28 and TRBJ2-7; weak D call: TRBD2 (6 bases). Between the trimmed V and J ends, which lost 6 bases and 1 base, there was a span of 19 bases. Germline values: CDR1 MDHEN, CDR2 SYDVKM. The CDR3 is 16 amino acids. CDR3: CASSLIAAGKSYEQYF. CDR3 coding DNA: TGTGCCAGCAGCCTTATAGCGGCAGGAAAATCCTACGAGCAGTACTTC.

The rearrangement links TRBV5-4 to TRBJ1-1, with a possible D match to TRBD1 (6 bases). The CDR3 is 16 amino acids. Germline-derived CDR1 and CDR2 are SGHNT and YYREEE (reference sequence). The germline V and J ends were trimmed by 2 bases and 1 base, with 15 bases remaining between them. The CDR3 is CASSFLGGAGNTEAFF. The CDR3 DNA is TGTGCCAGCAGCTTCCTGGGGGGGGCCGGGAACACTGAAGCTTTCTTT.

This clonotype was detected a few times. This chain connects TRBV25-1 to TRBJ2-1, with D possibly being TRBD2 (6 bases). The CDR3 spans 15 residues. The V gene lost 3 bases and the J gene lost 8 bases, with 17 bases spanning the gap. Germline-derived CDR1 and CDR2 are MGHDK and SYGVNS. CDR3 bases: TGTGCCAGCAGTGACCCATCACTAGCTTTGGATGAGCAGTTCTTC. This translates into CASSDPSLALDEQFF.

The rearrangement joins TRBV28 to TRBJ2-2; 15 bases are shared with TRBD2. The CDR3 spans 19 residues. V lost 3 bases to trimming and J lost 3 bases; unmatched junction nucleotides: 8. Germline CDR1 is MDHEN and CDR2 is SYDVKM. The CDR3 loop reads CASSFRPGLAGGDTGELFF. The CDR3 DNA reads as TGTGCCAGCAGTTTTCGCCCGGGACTAGCGGGAGGTGACACCGGGGAGCTGTTTTTT.

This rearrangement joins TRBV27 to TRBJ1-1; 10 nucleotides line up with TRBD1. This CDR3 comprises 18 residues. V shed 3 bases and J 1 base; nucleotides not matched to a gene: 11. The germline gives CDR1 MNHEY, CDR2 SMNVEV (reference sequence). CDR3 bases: TGTGCCAGCAGTTTGGGCGGACAGGGGGGATCAAAGAACACTGAAGCTTTCTTT. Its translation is CASSLGGQGGSKNTEAFF.

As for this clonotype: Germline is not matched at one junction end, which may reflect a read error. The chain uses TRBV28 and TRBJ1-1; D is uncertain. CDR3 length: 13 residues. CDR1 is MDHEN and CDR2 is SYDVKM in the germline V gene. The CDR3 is CASSLSENTEALF. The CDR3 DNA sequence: TGTGCCAGCAGTTTAAGCGAGAACACTGAAGCTCTCTTT.

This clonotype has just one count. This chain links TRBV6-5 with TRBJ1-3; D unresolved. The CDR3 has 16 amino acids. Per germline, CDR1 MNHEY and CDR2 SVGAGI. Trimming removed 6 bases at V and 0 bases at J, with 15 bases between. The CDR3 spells CASSLLGYSSGNTIYF. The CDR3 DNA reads TGTGCCAGCAGCTTACTTGGTTACAGCTCTGGAAACACCATATATTTT.

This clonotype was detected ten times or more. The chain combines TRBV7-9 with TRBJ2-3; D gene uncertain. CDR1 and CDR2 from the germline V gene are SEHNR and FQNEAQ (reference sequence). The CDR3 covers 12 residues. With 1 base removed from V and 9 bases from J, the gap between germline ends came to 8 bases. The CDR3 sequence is CASSLEASTQYF. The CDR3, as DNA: TGTGCCAGCAGCTTAGAGGCCAGCACGCAGTATTTT.